This T cell receptor beta chain was sequenced in a study of blood T cell repertoires in COVID-19. CDR1 MNHNY and CDR2 SVGAGI come from the germline V gene (reference sequence). The CDR3 covers 13 residues. The V and J ends lost 7 bases and 3 bases respectively, with 11 bases between them. The protocol was immunoSEQ multiplex PCR, while the TCRdb copy is restricted to in-frame clones and leaves out a portion. The table lists roughly 49,000 clones, 89% of them singletons. J is TRBJ2-3 and V is TRBV6-6; maybe TRBD1 (6 bases). The specimen was peripheral blood. The clonotype originates from a man between 60 and 70 years old with active COVID-19. Written as DNA, the CDR3 is TGTGCCAGCACTACAGGGATGACAGATACGCAGTATTTT. Translated: CASTTGMTDTQYF.